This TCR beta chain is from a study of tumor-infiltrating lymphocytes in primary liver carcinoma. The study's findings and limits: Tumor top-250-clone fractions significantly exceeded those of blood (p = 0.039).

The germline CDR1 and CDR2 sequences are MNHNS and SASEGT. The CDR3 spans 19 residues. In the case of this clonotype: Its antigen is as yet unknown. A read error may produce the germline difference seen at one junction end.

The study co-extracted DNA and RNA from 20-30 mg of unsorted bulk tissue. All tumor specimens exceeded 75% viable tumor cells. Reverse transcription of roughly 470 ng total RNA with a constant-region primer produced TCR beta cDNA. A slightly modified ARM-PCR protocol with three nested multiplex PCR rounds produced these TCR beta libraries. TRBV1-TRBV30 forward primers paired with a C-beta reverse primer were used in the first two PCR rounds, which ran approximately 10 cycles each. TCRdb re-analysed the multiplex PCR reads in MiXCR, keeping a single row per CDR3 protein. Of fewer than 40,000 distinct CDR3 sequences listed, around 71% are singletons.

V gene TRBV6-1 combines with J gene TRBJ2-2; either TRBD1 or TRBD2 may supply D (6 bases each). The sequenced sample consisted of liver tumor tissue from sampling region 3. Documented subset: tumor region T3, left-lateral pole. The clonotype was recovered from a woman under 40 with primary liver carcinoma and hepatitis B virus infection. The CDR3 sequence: CASGETLPGGAVNTGELFF. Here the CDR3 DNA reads TGTGCCAGCGGTGAAACCCTTCCCGGGGGCGCCGTGAACACTGGGGAGCTGTTTTTT.